These 2 T cell receptor beta chains share one sample of origin, sequenced in a study of T cell responses to AZD1222 COVID-19 vaccine. TCRdb keeps only in-frame clones here, not all; method: immunoSEQ multiplex PCR. The repertoire holds some 130,000 clones, with approximately 90% as singletons. Sequencing used peripheral blood, obtained on day 0 of AZD1222 vaccination. The receptors stem from an adult in good health.

This clone appeared once. The rearrangement links TRBV30 to TRBJ2-6, with TRBD2 matching 10 bases. The CDR3 is 18 amino acids. After removal of 3 bases from V and 0 bases from J, the junction contained 8 bases not matched to a gene. Germline values: CDR1 GTSNPN, CDR2 SVGIG (reference sequence). This CDR3 reads CAWRATSGTLSGANVLTF. The CDR3 DNA reads as TGTGCCTGGAGAGCCACTAGCGGGACCCTCTCTGGGGCCAACGTCCTGACTTTC.

This sequence joins TRBV19 and TRBJ2-4, with 7 positions matching TRBD1. The V segment lost 6 bases and the J segment 6 bases; nucleotides outside the gene matches: 8. The CDR3 is 14 residues long. CDR1 and CDR2 from the germline V gene are LNHDA and SQIVND (reference sequence). CDR3 sequence reads: CASSKGQDGNIQYF. The DNA of the CDR3 is TGTGCCAGTAGCAAAGGACAGGATGGAAACATTCAGTACTTC.